Below, one T cell receptor beta chain is given with its context. Its antigen is as yet unknown. Each patient's relapse followed autologous stem cell transplantation, and brentuximab vedotin exposure varied. With 6 bases clipped from V and 3 bases from J, the junction kept 18 bases outside the gene matches. The CDR3 sequence is 21 residues long. In germline, CDR1 is SGHRS, CDR2 YFSETQ. Assay used: immunoSEQ multiplex PCR; TCRdb lists only in-frame clones, some missing. The table has approximately 160,000 clones, nearly 80% seen once; the top ten hold roughly 9.2%. This record comes from a study of PD-1 blockade in classical Hodgkin lymphoma. Study findings and constraints: Nivolumab initiated under 1 year post-ASCT led to patient exclusion.

Sample: peripheral blood mononuclear cells (PBMCs), taken before the second cycle of nivolumab. The V and J genes are TRBV5-1 and TRBJ2-4, with 16 nucleotides matching TRBD2. The clonotype was recovered from a human donor with classical Hodgkin lymphoma. The CDR3, as DNA: TGCGCCAGCACCTTATTTGAGGGCTCGGGACTAGCGGGAGGGGACAAAAACATTCAGTACTTC. This gives the protein CASTLFEGSGLAGGDKNIQYF.